These T cell receptor beta chains were read from a single sample in a study of T cell clonotyping in hematopoietic cell transplantation. TCRdb's copy holds only in-frame clones and misses some; the assay was immunoSEQ multiplex PCR. The table includes 10,000 to 15,000 clones, roughly 90% detected once. Specimen: peripheral blood mononuclear cells. The source of these receptors is a man under 40 in good health. Some clones in this sample may be carry-over from other donors' samples. CDR3s include the opening cysteine and the closing phenylalanine or tryptophan. Each record gives: J gene, D gene, V gene, clone size, CDR3 length, CDR3 DNA, CDR3 protein. A D gene is named only where the DNA matches it firmly. Rows may omit the clone size; those that give it use once, few, many or a size class.

TRBJ1-4 | TRBD1 | TRBV14 | - | 15 | TGTGCCAGCAGCCAAGGTGACAGGGTCGATGAAAAACTGTTTTTT | CASSQGDRVDEKLFF
TRBJ1-1 | - | TRBV4-3 | - | 14 | TGCGCCAGCAGCCAAGAGGGATTCCAGGTGGAAGCTTTCTTT | CASSQEGFQVEAFF
TRBJ1-2 | - | TRBV6-1 | - | 13 | TGTGCCAGCAGTGAAAGGCAGCTCTATGGCTACACCTTC | CASSERQLYGYTF
TRBJ2-5 | - | TRBV5-1 | - | 15 | TGCGCCAGCAGCTTGCGAGCCACCCTCCAAGAGACCCAGTACTTC | CASSLRATLQETQYF
TRBJ2-7 | TRBD2 | TRBV19 | - | 15 | TGTGCCAGTAGTATAGAGGCTAGCGGGGCCTACGAGCAGTACTTC | CASSIEASGAYEQYF
TRBJ2-1 | TRBD2 | TRBV28 | - | 16 | TGTGCCAGCAGTTCTCTAGCGGGGGGGCCCTACAATGAGCAGTTCTTC | CASSSLAGGPYNEQFF
TRBJ1-6 | - | TRBV2 | - | 14 | TGTGCCCACCGGGGTCTCTCCTATAATTCACCCCTCCACTTT | CAHRGLSYNSPLHF
TRBJ2-1 | - | TRBV25-1 | once | 13 | TGTGCCAGCGGGACCCGGACTAACAATGAGCAGTTCTTC | CASGTRTNNEQFF
TRBJ1-1 | - | TRBV10-3 | - | 14 | TGTGCCACCTCCGTTAAGGCACAGAACACTGAAGCTTTCTTT | CATSVKAQNTEAFF
TRBJ1-2 | - | TRBV19 | - | 13 | TGTGCCAGTAGTATAAACCCCGGGGATGGCTACACCTTC | CASSINPGDGYTF
TRBJ2-5 | - | TRBV4-2 | - | 14 | TGTGCCAGCAGCCATCAGCGCCGCCAAGAGACCCAGTACTTC | CASSHQRRQETQYF
TRBJ2-2 | - | TRBV4-2 | - | 15 | TGTGCCAGCAGCCAAGGGGGGGATTATGCCGGGGAGCTGTTTTTT | CASSQGGDYAGELFF
TRBJ1-5 | TRBD1 | TRBV6-5 | - | 13 | TGTGCCAGCAGACGGACAGGGGGCGAGCCCCAGCATTTT | CASRRTGGEPQHF
TRBJ2-1 | - | TRBV15 | - | 17 | TGTGCCACCAGCAGAGCTCGACAGTTAAGCTCCTACAATGAGCAGTTCTTC | CATSRARQLSSYNEQFF
TRBJ2-3 | - | TRBV20-1 | - | 11 | TGCAGTGCTAGCGATAGAGATACGCAGTATTTT | CSASDRDTQYF
TRBJ1-5 | TRBD1 | TRBV4-1 | - | 14 | TGCGCCAGCAGCCGCGACAGGGGCGGTTGGCCCCAGCATTTT | CASSRDRGGWPQHF
TRBJ2-3 | - | TRBV29-1 | - | 14 | TGCAGCGTTGTGGGTAGGCTTAGCACAGATACGCAGTATTTT | CSVVGRLSTDTQYF
TRBJ2-3 | TRBD2 | TRBV27 | - | 18 | TGTGCCAGCAGTTTATTATTCGGGACTAGCCCCAGCACAGATACGCAGTATTTT | CASSLLFGTSPSTDTQYF
TRBJ2-5 | TRBD2 | TRBV13 | - | 15 | TGTGCCAGCAGCTTTAGCGGGGGGGCCAGGGAGACCCAGTACTTC | CASSFSGGARETQYF
TRBJ2-7 | - | TRBV6-6 | - | 15 | TGTGCCAGCAGTGACGACACCCGGTCGGTTTACGAGCAGTACTTC | CASSDDTRSVYEQYF
TRBJ1-2 | - | TRBV30 | - | 12 | TGTGCCTGGACAGCATCTAACTATGGCTACACCTTC | CAWTASNYGYTF
TRBJ1-4 | - | TRBV6-6 | - | 10 | TGTGCCAGCAGGGATGAAAAACTGTTTTTT | CASRDEKLFF
TRBJ2-3 | - | TRBV10-3 | few | 15 | TGTGCCATCAATTACGAAGACTCTAGCACAGATACGCAGTATTTT | CAINYEDSSTDTQYF
TRBJ1-3 | - | TRBV2 | - | 15 | TGTGCCAGCAGTGATAATGGGGCAAGTGGAAACACCATATATTTT | CASSDNGASGNTIYF
TRBJ1-2 | - | TRBV27 | - | 13 | TGTGCCAGCAGTTCCACCGGTCCCTATGGCTACACCTTC | CASSSTGPYGYTF